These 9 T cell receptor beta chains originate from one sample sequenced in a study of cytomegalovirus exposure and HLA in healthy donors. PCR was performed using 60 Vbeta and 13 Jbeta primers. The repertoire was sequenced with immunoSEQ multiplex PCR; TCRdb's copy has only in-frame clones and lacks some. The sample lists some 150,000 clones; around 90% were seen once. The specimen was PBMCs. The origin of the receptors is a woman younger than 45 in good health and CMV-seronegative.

The chain's CDR3 is CASSPRDRLTYEQYF. CDR3 DNA sequence: TGTGCCAGCAGCCCCCGGGACAGGTTAACCTACGAGCAGTACTTC. This sequence joins TRBV7-8 and TRBJ2-7, with 8 bases fitting TRBD1. Per the germline V gene, CDR1 is SGHVS and CDR2 is FQNEAQ. V was clipped by 5 bases and J by 2 bases; unmatched bases: 8. The CDR3 sequence is 15 residues long.

Here the CDR3 DNA reads TGTGCCAGCAGCCTTCGATTACTAGCGGGGGAAATTAAGGCAGATACGCAGTATTTT. Amino acids: CASSLRLLAGEIKADTQYF. The chain joins TRBV5-4 to TRBJ2-3; 11 bases line up with TRBD2. CDR1 SGHNT and CDR2 YYREEE come from the germline V gene (reference sequence). Germline trimming cut 4 bases from V and 4 bases from J; bases unmatched to any gene: 17. The CDR3 consists of 19 residues.

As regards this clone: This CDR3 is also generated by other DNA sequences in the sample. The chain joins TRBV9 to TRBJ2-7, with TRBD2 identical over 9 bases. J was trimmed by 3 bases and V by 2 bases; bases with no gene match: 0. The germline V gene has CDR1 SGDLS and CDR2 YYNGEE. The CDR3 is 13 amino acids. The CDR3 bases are TGTGCCAGCAGCGTTAGCGGGAGCTACGAGCAGTACTTC. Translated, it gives CASSVSGSYEQYF.

The CDR3 protein is CASRVDSSNQPQHF. The CDR3 DNA follows: TGTGCCAGCAGGGTGGACAGTAGCAATCAGCCCCAGCATTTT. This chain uses TRBV28 with TRBJ1-5, with D perhaps TRBD1 (6 bases). Looked up from germline, CDR1 is MDHEN and CDR2 is SYDVKM. This CDR3 has 14 residues. The V gene lost 6 bases and the J gene lost 0 bases, with 9 bases spanning the gap.

CDR3 sequence reads: CASSLSTTRRSGEQYF. DNA of the CDR3: TGTGCCAGCAGCTTATCCACTACTAGAAGGAGCGGGGAGCAGTACTTC. The V and J genes are TRBV7-2 and TRBJ2-7, with a possible D match to TRBD2 (6 bases). This CDR3 region has 16 residues. Germline V CDR1 and CDR2: SGHTA, FQGNSA. V was pared by 2 bases and J by 7 bases, with 21 bases between.

This chain's CDR3 is CASSQTYEQYF. The CDR3 nucleotides are TGTGCCAGCAGTCAGACCTACGAGCAGTACTTC. This chain connects TRBV28 to TRBJ2-7; D remains unclear. The CDR3 is 11 amino acids. With 5 bases removed from V and 2 bases from J, the gap between germline ends came to 4 bases. Germline-derived CDR1 and CDR2 are MDHEN and SYDVKM.

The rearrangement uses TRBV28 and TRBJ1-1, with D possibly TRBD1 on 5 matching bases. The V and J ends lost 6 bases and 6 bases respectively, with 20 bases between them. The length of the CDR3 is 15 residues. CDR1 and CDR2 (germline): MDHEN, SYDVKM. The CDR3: CASRSRVKARAEAFF. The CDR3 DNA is TGTGCCAGCAGGAGCAGGGTAAAAGCAAGAGCTGAAGCTTTCTTT.

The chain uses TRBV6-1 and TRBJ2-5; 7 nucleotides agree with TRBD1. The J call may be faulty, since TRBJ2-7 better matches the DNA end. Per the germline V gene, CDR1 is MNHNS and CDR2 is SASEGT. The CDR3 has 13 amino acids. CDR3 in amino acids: CASHWTGSYEQYF. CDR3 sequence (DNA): TGTGCCAGCCACTGGACAGGCTCCTACGAGCAGTACTTC.

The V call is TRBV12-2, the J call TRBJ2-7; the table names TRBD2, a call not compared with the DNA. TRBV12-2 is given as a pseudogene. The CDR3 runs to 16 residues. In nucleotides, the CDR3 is TGTGCAAGTCGCTTAGCGCTCCGGTCCCTTGGTAACGAGCAGTACTTC. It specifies CASRLALRSLGNEQYF.